These 30 T cell receptor beta chains share one sample of origin, sequenced in a study of brain T cells in children with intractable seizures. TCRdb's table, derived via immunoSEQ multiplex PCR, lists solely in-frame clones and lacks some. Of hundreds of thousands of clones listed, over 90% were seen once; the top ten hold about 6%. As to time point: blood from clinic visit 5 months post-surgery; TSC patient then seizure free. Here the sequenced sample was peripheral blood, taken less than 6 months after surgery. Every receptor here comes from a boy less than two years old with tuberous sclerosis and intractable seizures.

This chain joins TRBV5-4 and TRBJ2-3; 7 nucleotides align to TRBD2. With V trimmed by 7 bases and J by 5 bases, 10 bases remained unmatched. The CDR3 totals 14 residues. CDR1 and CDR2 from the germline V gene are SGHNT and YYREEE (reference sequence). DNA for the CDR3: TGTGCCAGCCGTTGGGCGGGAGAGGGAGATACGCAGTATTTT. This translates into CASRWAGEGDTQYF.

The rearrangement links TRBV5-1 to TRBJ1-4, with D possibly TRBD1 on 5 matching bases. Germline V gives CDR1 SGHRS, CDR2 YFSETQ. Trimming stripped 2 bases from V and 0 bases from J, with 11 bases between. The CDR3 totals 16 residues. CDR3 region: CASSFRDSATNEKLFF. DNA of the CDR3: TGCGCCAGCAGCTTCCGTGACAGTGCAACTAATGAAAAACTGTTTTTT.

Comment on this clone: Relative to the germline gene, one junction end is altered; a read error may explain this. The gene calls are TRBV7-9 and TRBJ2-7; maybe TRBD2 (5 bases). The CDR3 runs 13 residues. Germline CDR1 and CDR2: SEHNR and FQNEAQ (reference sequence). The CDR3 sequence: CASRLKDSHEQYF. The DNA for the CDR3 is TGTGCCAGCAGGTTAAAGGACTCCCACGAGCAGTACTTC.

This chain joins TRBV12-3 or TRBV12-4 and TRBJ1-1; D unresolved. This CDR3 has 13 residues. V lost 4 bases and J 7 bases, leaving 13 bases between the germline ends. The chain's CDR3 is CASSSPLRVEAFF. The CDR3 region has the DNA TGTGCCAGCAGTTCACCATTACGCGTTGAAGCTTTCTTT.

The genes are TRBV14 and TRBJ1-2; TRBD1 might be the D (6 bases). The V and J ends lost 0 bases and 2 bases respectively, with 10 bases between them. The germline gives CDR1 SGHDN, CDR2 FVKESK. The CDR3 runs 15 residues. The CDR3 loop reads CASSQDGTSNYGYTF. CDR3 nucleotides: TGTGCCAGCAGCCAAGATGGGACAAGCAACTATGGCTACACCTTC.

The V gene is TRBV5-1, the J gene TRBJ2-7, with 8 bases that match TRBD1. The CDR3 sequence is 14 residues long. V lost 4 bases to trimming and J lost 7 bases; unmatched junction nucleotides: 10. Germline loops: CDR1 SGHRS, CDR2 YFSETQ. The CDR3, as DNA: TGCGCCAGCAGCGCCACAGGGGGGTCGGGGGAGCAGTACTTC. Translating gives CASSATGGSGEQYF.

The chain's CDR3 is CASSDGQGRVYGYTF. The CDR3 DNA follows: TGTGCCAGCAGCGACGGACAGGGAAGGGTATATGGCTACACCTTC. V usage is TRBV9 and J usage is TRBJ1-2, with 8 bases aligning to TRBD1. Germline CDR1 SGDLS, CDR2 YYNGEE. The CDR3 has 15 amino acids. Trimming at V came to 3 bases and at J to 5 bases, leaving 9 bases not matched to a gene.

The V gene is TRBV28, the J gene TRBJ1-2; D is undetermined. Deletions cut 7 bases from V and 7 bases from J, with 13 bases between. The CDR3 is 12 residues long. CDR1 and CDR2 from the germline V gene are MDHEN and SYDVKM. The CDR3 region is CASNGLMGGYTF. The DNA for the CDR3 is TGTGCCAGCAACGGTCTAATGGGTGGCTACACCTTC.

The V and J genes are TRBV30 and TRBJ2-7, with 8 bases fitting TRBD2. Germline V lookup: CDR1 GTSNPN, CDR2 SVGIG (reference sequence). The CDR3 has 13 amino acids. With V trimmed by 2 bases and J by 7 bases, 7 bases remained unmatched. The CDR3 is CAWSNGRAGEQYF. The CDR3, as DNA: TGTGCCTGGAGTAACGGGAGGGCCGGGGAGCAGTACTTC.

The gene calls are TRBV11-3 and TRBJ2-7, with 13 bases that match TRBD2. V was pared by 4 bases and J by 4 bases, with 1 base of the junction left unmatched. CDR1 and CDR2 from the germline V gene are SGHNT and YENEEA. The CDR3 has 14 amino acids. In DNA form, the CDR3 reads TGTGCCAGCAGCTCGACTAGCGGGAGGTACGAGCAGTACTTC. This encodes CASSSTSGRYEQYF.

Comment on this clone: Within the sample, other DNA sequences also encode this same CDR3. This chain connects TRBV24-1 to TRBJ1-5, with D possibly matching TRBD1 (6 bases). Germline V gene sequence: CDR1 KGHDR, CDR2 SFDVKD. The CDR3 totals 13 residues. V was trimmed by 3 bases and J by 4 bases, leaving 6 bases between them. DNA of the CDR3: TGTGCCACCAGTGATAGGGGGAATCAGCCCCAGCATTTT. It yields the protein CATSDRGNQPQHF.

The rearrangement joins TRBV7-9 to TRBJ2-5, with 9 bases matching TRBD1. This CDR3 comprises 14 residues. The V gene end was trimmed by 8 bases and the J gene end by 4 bases; junction bases not matched to a gene: 8. Germline values: CDR1 SEHNR, CDR2 FQNEAQ (reference sequence). CDR3 coding DNA: TGTGCCAGCCGGGACCCGGGACAGGGAGAGACCCAGTACTTC. Protein sequence: CASRDPGQGETQYF.

The table lists this clone with a count of one. The rearrangement links TRBV4-1 to TRBJ2-1; 10 bases fit TRBD1. With V trimmed by 0 bases and J by 5 bases, 4 bases remained unmatched. Germline V lookup: CDR1 MGHRA, CDR2 YSYEKL. This CDR3 spans 16 amino acids. DNA for the CDR3: TGCGCCAGCAGCCAAGAAATTGGGACAGGGGACAATGAGCAGTTCTTC. Translating gives CASSQEIGTGDNEQFF.

The chain has TRBV7-2 and TRBJ1-4; the match to TRBD1 covers 7 bases. Germline V gene lookup returns CDR1 SGHTA and CDR2 FQGNSA. This CDR3 has 14 residues. J gave up 4 bases and V 3 bases, and 2 bases lay outside the gene matches. CDR3 loop: CASSLTGFNEKLFF. The CDR3 nucleotides are TGTGCCAGCAGCTTGACAGGGTTTAATGAAAAACTGTTTTTT.

The J gene is TRBJ2-3, the V gene TRBV24-1; possible D gene TRBD1, 5 bases. The CDR3 has 15 amino acids. V was clipped by 0 bases and J by 7 bases, with 13 bases between them. Germline V CDR1 and CDR2: KGHDR, SFDVKD. CDR3 residues: CATSDLPGRANTQYF. DNA for the CDR3: TGTGCCACCAGTGATTTGCCCGGCAGGGCAAATACGCAGTATTTT.

The gene calls are TRBV5-5 and TRBJ2-3, with 13 bases aligning to TRBD2. Unmatched junction bases numbered 4, after V lost 3 bases and J lost 3 bases. Germline CDR1 is SGHKS and CDR2 is YYEKEE (reference sequence). This CDR3 spans 16 amino acids. CDR3 amino acids: CASSSMTSGGTDTQYF. DNA for the CDR3: TGTGCCAGCAGCTCGATGACTAGCGGGGGGACAGATACGCAGTATTTT.

The chain recombines TRBV6-5 with TRBJ2-4; 8 nucleotides agree with TRBD1. The CDR3 length is 16 residues. CDR1 MNHEY and CDR2 SVGAGI come from the germline V gene. The ends lost 0 bases at V and 9 bases at J; junction bases unmatched: 10. CDR3: CASSYSPQGARGIQYF. DNA of the CDR3: TGTGCCAGCAGTTACTCACCGCAGGGGGCGCGGGGCATTCAGTACTTC.

The gene calls are TRBV4-2 and TRBJ2-2, with unresolved D. The ends were cut back, 0 bases at V and 3 bases at J, with 8 bases in the middle. Germline CDR1 reads LGHNA; CDR2 reads YNFKEQ. The CDR3 loop spans 15 amino acids. CDR3 region: CASSQDHYDTGELFF. CDR3 nucleotides: TGTGCCAGCAGCCAAGATCATTACGACACCGGGGAGCTGTTTTTT.

This clone is a singleton in its sample. The rearrangement links TRBV30 to TRBJ1-2; D is possibly TRBD1 (6 bases). The length of the CDR3 is 14 residues. Germline V gene data show CDR1 as GTSNPN and CDR2 as SVGIG (reference sequence). V was pared by 2 bases and J by 2 bases, with 12 bases between. CDR3 amino acids: CAWSSGASNYGYTF. As DNA, the CDR3 is TGTGCCTGGAGTTCAGGGGCCTCAAACTATGGCTACACCTTC.

V gene TRBV6-6 combines with J gene TRBJ1-1, with TRBD1 matching 7 bases. Germline V gene data show CDR1 as MNHNY and CDR2 as SVGAGI (reference sequence). The CDR3 runs 14 residues. J was trimmed by 5 bases and V by 4 bases; bases with no gene match: 7. The CDR3: CASSSAGGGTEAFF. CDR3 nucleotides: TGTGCCAGCAGTTCAGCAGGGGGAGGTACTGAAGCTTTCTTT.

This chain links TRBV7-8 with TRBJ2-1; tentatively, D is TRBD2 (6 bases). This CDR3 spans 14 amino acids. The germline CDR1 and CDR2 sequences are SGHVS and FQNEAQ. Between the trimmed V and J ends, which lost 5 bases and 9 bases, there was a span of 17 bases. This CDR3 is CASSPTDGTLEQFF. The CDR3 DNA reads TGTGCCAGCAGCCCCACGGACGGGACTCTTGAGCAGTTCTTC.

CDR3 amino acids: CASSLVRGVNEQFF. The CDR3, as DNA: TGTGCCAGCAGCTTAGTTAGGGGAGTGAATGAGCAGTTCTTC. The chain links TRBV11-3 to TRBJ2-1, with D perhaps TRBD1 or TRBD2 (5 bases each). Deletions cut 1 base from V and 7 bases from J, with 11 bases between. CDR3 size: 14 residues. Germline CDR1 SGHNT, CDR2 YENEEA. Complete variable domain (other parts from reference TRBV11-3 and TRBJ2-1): EAGVVQSPRYKIIEKKQPVAFWCNPISGHNTLYWYLQNLGQGPELLIRYENEEAVDDSQLPKDRFSAERLKGVDSTLKIQPAELGDSAVYLCASSLVRGVNEQFFGPGTRLTVL.

Notes on this clone: Other DNA sequences in the same sample also yield this CDR3. V usage is TRBV6-1 and J usage is TRBJ2-7, with TRBD2 as a possible D gene (6 bases). This CDR3 has 11 residues. Germline V gene data show CDR1 as MNHNS and CDR2 as SASEGT. V dropped 6 bases and J dropped 4 bases, with 7 bases sitting between them. The CDR3 sequence: CASREGYEQYF. The CDR3 DNA reads TGTGCCAGCAGGGAGGGATACGAGCAGTACTTC.

The chain recombines TRBV13 with TRBJ1-2, with 8 positions matching TRBD1. This CDR3 contains 16 residues. Unmatched junction bases numbered 9, after V lost 5 bases and J lost 1 base. The V gene's germline CDR1 is PRHDT and CDR2 FYEKMQ (reference sequence). CDR3 coding DNA: TGTGCCAGCAGCCCAGGGACAGGTAGATTTAACTATGGCTACACCTTC. Translation: CASSPGTGRFNYGYTF.

V usage is TRBV7-9 and J usage is TRBJ1-1; D ambiguous. V shed 2 bases and J shed 1 base, with 17 bases lying between them. The CDR3 runs 17 residues. CDR1 is SEHNR and CDR2 is FQNEAQ in the germline V gene (reference sequence). Here the CDR3 reads CASSLYGVAGRNTEAFF. The CDR3 DNA is TGTGCCAGCAGCTTATACGGGGTCGCAGGCAGGAACACTGAAGCTTTCTTT.

This clone was counted a single time. The chain couples TRBV28 to TRBJ2-3; 8 nucleotides align to TRBD2. The CDR3 totals 16 residues. Per the germline V gene, CDR1 is MDHEN and CDR2 is SYDVKM. The junction had 13 bases not matched to a gene; V was cut back by 8 bases and J by 3 bases. DNA of the CDR3: TGTGCCAGCGGACTCCGGGAGGGCCTTCCAACAGATACGCAGTATTTT. As protein: CASGLREGLPTDTQYF.

The V gene is TRBV7-9, the J gene TRBJ2-2; D may match TRBD1 or TRBD2 (5 bases each). Germline V gives CDR1 SEHNR, CDR2 FQNEAQ (reference sequence). Trimming pared 5 bases from V and 0 bases from J, leaving 13 bases between. This CDR3 contains 16 residues. CDR3 nucleotides: TGTGCCAGCAGCCCACTCGGGGACCCGAACACCGGGGAGCTGTTTTTT. Translating it yields CASSPLGDPNTGELFF.

This chain links TRBV5-6 with TRBJ1-1; D uncertain. This CDR3 spans 14 amino acids. Germline assignment: CDR1 SGHDT and CDR2 YYEEEE. The ends were cut back, 4 bases at V and 7 bases at J, with 17 bases in the middle. CDR3 protein: CASSLPRASLEAFF. CDR3 DNA: TGTGCCAGCAGCCTCCCTCGGGCCTCCCTTGAAGCTTTCTTT.

The J gene is TRBJ1-1, the V gene TRBV11-2; 8 bases map to TRBD1. This CDR3 region has 19 residues. Trimming took 1 base from V and 0 from J; bases not matched to a gene: 13. Germline CDR1 and CDR2: SGHAT and FQNNGV. CDR3 region: CASSLALTGDYPMNTEAFF. As DNA, the CDR3 is TGTGCCAGCAGCTTAGCGCTGACAGGGGACTATCCCATGAACACTGAAGCTTTCTTT.

The rearrangement joins TRBV18 to TRBJ2-2; maybe TRBD1 (6 bases). The germline V gene has CDR1 KGHSH and CDR2 LQKENI. CDR3 length: 14 residues. Between the trimmed V and J ends, which lost 3 bases and 6 bases, there was a span of 11 bases. CDR3: CASSPKGDAGELFF. The CDR3 coding sequence is TGTGCCAGCTCACCGAAGGGGGACGCCGGGGAGCTGTTTTTT.